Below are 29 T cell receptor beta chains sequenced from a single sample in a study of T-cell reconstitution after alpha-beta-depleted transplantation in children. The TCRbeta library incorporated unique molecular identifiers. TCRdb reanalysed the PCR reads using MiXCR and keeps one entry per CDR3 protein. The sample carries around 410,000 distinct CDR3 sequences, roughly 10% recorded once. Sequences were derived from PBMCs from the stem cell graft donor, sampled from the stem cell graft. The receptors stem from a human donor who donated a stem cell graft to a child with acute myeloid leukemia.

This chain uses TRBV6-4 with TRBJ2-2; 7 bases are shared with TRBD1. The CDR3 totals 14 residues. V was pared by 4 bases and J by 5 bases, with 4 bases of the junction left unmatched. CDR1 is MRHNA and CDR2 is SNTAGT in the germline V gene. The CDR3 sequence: CASSADRETGELFF. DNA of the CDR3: TGTGCCAGCAGTGCTGACAGGGAAACCGGGGAGCTGTTTTTT.

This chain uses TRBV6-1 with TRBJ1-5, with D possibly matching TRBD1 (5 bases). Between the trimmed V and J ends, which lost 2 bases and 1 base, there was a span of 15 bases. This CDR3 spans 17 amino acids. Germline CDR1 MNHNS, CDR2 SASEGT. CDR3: CASSESLRGRSNQPQHF. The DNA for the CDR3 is TGTGCCAGCAGTGAATCTCTCCGGGGGAGAAGCAATCAGCCCCAGCATTTT.

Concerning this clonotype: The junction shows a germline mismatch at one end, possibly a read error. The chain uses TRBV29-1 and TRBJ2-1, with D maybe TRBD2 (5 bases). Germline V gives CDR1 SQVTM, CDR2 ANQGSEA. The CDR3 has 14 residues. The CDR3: CSFEDRGSGDEQFF. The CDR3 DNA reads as TGCAGCTTTGAAGATCGCGGGTCCGGCGATGAGCAGTTCTTC.

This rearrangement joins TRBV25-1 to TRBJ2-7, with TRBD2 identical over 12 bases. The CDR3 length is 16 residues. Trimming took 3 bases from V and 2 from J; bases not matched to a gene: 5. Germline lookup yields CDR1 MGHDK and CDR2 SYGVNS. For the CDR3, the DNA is TGTGCCAGCAGTGACTCGACTAGCGGGGGAACCTACGAGCAGTACTTC. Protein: CASSDSTSGGTYEQYF.

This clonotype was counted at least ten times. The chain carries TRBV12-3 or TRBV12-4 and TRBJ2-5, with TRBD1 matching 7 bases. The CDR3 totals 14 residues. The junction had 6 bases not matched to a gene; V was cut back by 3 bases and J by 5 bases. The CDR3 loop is CASSFTGVVETQYF. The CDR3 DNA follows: TGTGCCAGCAGTTTCACAGGGGTGGTGGAGACCCAGTACTTC.

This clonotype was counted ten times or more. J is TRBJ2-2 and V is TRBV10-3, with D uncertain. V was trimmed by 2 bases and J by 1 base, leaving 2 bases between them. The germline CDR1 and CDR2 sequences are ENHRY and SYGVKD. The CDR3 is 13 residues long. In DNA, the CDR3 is TGTGCCATCAGTGAGCTGAACACCGGGGAGCTGTTTTTT. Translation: CAISELNTGELFF.

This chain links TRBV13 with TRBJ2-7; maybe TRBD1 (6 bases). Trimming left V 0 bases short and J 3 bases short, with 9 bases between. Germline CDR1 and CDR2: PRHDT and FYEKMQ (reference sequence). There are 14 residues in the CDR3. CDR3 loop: CASSLGAGDYEQYV. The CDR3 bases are TGTGCCAGCAGCTTAGGGGCAGGGGACTACGAGCAGTACGTC.

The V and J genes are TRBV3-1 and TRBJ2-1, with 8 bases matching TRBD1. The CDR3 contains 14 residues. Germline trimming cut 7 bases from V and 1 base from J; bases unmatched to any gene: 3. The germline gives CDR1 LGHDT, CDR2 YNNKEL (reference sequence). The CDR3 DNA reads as TGTGCCAGCAATGACAGGGGTTCCTACAATGAGCAGTTCTTC. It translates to CASNDRGSYNEQFF.

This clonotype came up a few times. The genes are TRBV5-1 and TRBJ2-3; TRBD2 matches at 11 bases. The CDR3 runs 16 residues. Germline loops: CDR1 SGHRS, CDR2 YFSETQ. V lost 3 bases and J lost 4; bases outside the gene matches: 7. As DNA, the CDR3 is TGCGCCAGCAGCTCCCGACTAGCGGGGAGCTCAGATACGCAGTATTTT. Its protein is CASSSRLAGSSDTQYF.

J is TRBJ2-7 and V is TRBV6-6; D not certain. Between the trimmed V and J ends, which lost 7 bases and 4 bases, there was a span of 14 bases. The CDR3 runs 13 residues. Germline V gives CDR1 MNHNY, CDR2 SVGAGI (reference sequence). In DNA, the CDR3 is TGTGCCAGCACTCCACTGAATCGGTACGAGCAGTACTTC. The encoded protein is CASTPLNRYEQYF.

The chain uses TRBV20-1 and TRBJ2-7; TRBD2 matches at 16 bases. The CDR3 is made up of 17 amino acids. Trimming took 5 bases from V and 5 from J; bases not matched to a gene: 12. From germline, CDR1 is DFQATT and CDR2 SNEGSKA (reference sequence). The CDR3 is CSAVPPGLAGGPHEQYF. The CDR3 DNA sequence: TGCAGTGCTGTGCCCCCGGGACTAGCGGGAGGGCCTCACGAGCAGTACTTC.

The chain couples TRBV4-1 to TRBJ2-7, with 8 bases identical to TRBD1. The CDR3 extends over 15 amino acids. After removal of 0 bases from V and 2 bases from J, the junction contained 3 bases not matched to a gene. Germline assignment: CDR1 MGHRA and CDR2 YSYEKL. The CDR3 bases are TGCGCCAGCAGCCAAGACAGGGGGCCACCCTACGAGCAGTACTTC. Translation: CASSQDRGPPYEQYF.

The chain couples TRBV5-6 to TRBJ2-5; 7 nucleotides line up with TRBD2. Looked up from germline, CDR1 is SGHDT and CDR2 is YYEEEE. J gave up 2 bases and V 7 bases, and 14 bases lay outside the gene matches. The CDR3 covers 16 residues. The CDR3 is CASRKGVAAGQETQYF. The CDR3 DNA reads TGTGCCAGCCGCAAGGGTGTAGCAGCGGGACAAGAGACCCAGTACTTC. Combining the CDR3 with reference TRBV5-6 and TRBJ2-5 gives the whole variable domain DAGVTQSPTHLIKTRGQQVTLRCSPKSGHDTVSWYQQALGQGPQFIFQYYEEEERQRGNFPDRFSGHQFPNYSSELNVNALLLGDSALYLCASRKGVAAGQETQYFGPGTRLLVL.

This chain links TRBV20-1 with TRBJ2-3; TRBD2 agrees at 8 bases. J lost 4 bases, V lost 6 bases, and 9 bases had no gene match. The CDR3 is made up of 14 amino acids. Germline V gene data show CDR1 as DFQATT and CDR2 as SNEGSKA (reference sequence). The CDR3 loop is CSAKPGLVADTQYF. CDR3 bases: TGCAGTGCGAAACCGGGACTAGTGGCAGATACGCAGTATTTT.

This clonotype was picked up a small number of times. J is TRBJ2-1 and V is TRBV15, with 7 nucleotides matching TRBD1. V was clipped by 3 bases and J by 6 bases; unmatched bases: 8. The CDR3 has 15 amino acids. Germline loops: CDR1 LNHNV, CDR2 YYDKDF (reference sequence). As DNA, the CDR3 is TGTGCCACCAGCAGCCGACAGGGTAGGGCCAATGAGCAGTTCTTC. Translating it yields CATSSRQGRANEQFF.

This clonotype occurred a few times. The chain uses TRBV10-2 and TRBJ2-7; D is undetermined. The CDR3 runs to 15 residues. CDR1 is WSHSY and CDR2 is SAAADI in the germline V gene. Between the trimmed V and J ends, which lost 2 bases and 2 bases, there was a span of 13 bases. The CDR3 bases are TGCGCCAGCAGTGAGCTTCCGGTACTGGCCTACGAGCAGTACGTC. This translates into CASSELPVLAYEQYV.

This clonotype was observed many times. CDR3 nucleotide sequence: TGTGCCAGCAGCGTAAACACGCACAATGAGCAGTTCTTC. Protein product: CASSVNTHNEQFF. The genes are TRBV9 and TRBJ2-1; D is undetermined. CDR1 is SGDLS, CDR2 YYNGEE, per germline. V dropped 1 base and J dropped 5 bases, with 7 bases sitting between them. The CDR3 length is 13 residues.

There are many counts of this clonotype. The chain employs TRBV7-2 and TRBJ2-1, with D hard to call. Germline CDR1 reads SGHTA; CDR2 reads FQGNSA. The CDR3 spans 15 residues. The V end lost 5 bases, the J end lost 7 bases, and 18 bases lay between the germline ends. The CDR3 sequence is CASSALIELRNEQFF. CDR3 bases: TGTGCCAGCAGCGCGTTAATAGAGTTGAGGAATGAGCAGTTCTTC. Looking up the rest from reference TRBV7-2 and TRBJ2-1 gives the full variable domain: GAGVSQSPSNKVTEKGKDVELRCDPISGHTALYWYRQSLGQGLEFLIYFQGNSAPDKSGLPSDRFSAERTGGSVSTLTIQRTQQEDSAVYLCASSALIELRNEQFFGPGTRLTVL.

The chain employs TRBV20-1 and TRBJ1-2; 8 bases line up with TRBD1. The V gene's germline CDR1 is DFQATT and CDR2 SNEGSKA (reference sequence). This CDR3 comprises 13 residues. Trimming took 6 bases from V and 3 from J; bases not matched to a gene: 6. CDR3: CSAGDRTHYGYTF. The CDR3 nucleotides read TGCAGTGCGGGGGACAGGACCCACTATGGCTACACCTTC.

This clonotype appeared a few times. DNA of the CDR3: TGTGCCAGCTCGATCGTCGGGGGCTACAACAATGAGCAGTTCTTC. Protein: CASSIVGGYNNEQFF. The chain employs TRBV5-4 and TRBJ2-1; the D call may be TRBD1 or TRBD2 (6 bases each). The CDR3 loop spans 15 amino acids. From germline, CDR1 is SGHNT and CDR2 YYREEE (reference sequence). The V gene lost 7 bases and the J gene lost 5 bases, with 19 bases spanning the gap.

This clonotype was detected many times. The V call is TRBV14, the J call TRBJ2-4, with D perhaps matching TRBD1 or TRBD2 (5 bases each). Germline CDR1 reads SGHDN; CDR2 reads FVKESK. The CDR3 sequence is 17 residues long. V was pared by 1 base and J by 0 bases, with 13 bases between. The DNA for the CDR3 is TGTGCCAGCAGCCAAGGAAGGAGTGGGACAGCCAAAAACATTCAGTACTTC. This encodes CASSQGRSGTAKNIQYF.

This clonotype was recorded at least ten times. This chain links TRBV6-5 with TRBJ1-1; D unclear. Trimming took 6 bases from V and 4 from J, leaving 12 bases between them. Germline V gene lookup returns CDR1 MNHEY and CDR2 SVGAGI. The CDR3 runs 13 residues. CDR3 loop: CASSHWSGTEAFF. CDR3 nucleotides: TGTGCCAGCAGCCACTGGAGTGGCACTGAAGCTTTCTTT.

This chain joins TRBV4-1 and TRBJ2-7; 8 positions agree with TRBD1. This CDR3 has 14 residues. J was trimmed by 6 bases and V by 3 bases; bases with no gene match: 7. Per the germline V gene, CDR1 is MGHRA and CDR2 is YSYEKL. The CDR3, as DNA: TGCGCCAGCAGCCAGGACGGACAGGGAGGCGAGCAGTACGTC. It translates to CASSQDGQGGEQYV.

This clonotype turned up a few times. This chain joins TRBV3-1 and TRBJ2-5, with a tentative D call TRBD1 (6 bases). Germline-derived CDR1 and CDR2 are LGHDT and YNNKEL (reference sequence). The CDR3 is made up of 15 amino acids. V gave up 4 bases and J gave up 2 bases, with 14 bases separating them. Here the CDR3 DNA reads TGTGCCAGCAGCCTTGCTGCAGGGGCTCAAGAGACCCAGTACTTC. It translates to CASSLAAGAQETQYF.

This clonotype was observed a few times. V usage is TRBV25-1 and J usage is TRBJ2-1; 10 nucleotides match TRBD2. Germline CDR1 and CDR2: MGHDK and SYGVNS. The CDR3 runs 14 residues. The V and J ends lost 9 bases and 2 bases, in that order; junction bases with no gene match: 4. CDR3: CASPGTSAYNEQFF. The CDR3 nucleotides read TGTGCCAGTCCCGGGACTAGCGCCTACAATGAGCAGTTCTTC.

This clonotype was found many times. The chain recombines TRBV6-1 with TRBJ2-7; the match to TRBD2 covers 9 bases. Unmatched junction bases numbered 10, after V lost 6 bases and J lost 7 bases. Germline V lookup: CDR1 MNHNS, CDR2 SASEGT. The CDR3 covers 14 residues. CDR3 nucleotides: TGTGCCAGCAGCCCTAGCGGGAATACTCAAGAGCAGTACTTC. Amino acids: CASSPSGNTQEQYF.

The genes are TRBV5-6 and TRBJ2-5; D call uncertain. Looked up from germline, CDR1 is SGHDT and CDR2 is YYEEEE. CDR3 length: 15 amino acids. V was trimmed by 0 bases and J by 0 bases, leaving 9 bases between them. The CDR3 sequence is CASSLVSKYQETQYF. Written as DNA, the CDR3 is TGTGCCAGCAGCTTGGTATCGAAGTACCAAGAGACCCAGTACTTC.

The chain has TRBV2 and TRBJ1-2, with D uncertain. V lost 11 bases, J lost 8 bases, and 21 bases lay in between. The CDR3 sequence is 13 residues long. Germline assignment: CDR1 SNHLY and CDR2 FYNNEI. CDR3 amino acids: CAFCSELGSGYTF. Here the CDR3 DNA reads TGTGCCTTCTGCTCCGAGCTGGGGAGCGGCTACACCTTC.

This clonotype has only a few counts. CDR3 region: CAISIAGGGPYEQYF. DNA for the CDR3: TGTGCCATCAGTATAGCGGGAGGTGGACCCTACGAGCAGTACTTC. The chain is built from TRBV10-3 and TRBJ2-7, with 10 bases aligning to TRBD2. Germline V gene sequence: CDR1 ENHRY, CDR2 SYGVKD. Trimming took 5 bases from V and 2 from J; bases not matched to a gene: 6. The CDR3 covers 15 residues.